Given below is one T cell receptor beta chain in context. Antigen specificity is unknown. TCRdb keeps only in-frame clones here, not all; method: immunoSEQ multiplex PCR. The sample has 200,000 or so clones, approximately 95% seen once. V lost 2 bases to trimming and J lost 8 bases, with 24 bases between them. The CDR3 totals 18 residues. Germline assignment: CDR1 KGHSH and CDR2 LQKENI. The sample comes from a study of T cell responses to AZD1222 COVID-19 vaccine. Findings and caveats of the study: Vaccination with two AZD1222 doses was followed by a rise in Spike-specific TCR breadth and depth. Clonal diversity was possibly underestimated; the donors were predominantly white British and more often female. Nearly half of spike-specific TCRs reportedly target unmutated variant regions.

The sequence came from an adult who received the AZD1222 COVID-19 vaccine. The sequencing here drew on peripheral blood, taken 28 days after the second AZD1222 dose. The rearrangement links TRBV18 to TRBJ2-2; D is undetermined. CDR3 DNA: TGTGCCAGCTCACCAGGGAAGGTCTTTTCATGGGGTTGGGGGGAGCTGTTTTTT. It codes for CASSPGKVFSWGWGELFF.